This TCR beta chain was sequenced for a study of T cells in women clearing cervical HPV infection. Study conclusions and caveats: CIN3+ cases had significantly higher TCR repertoire richness than controls, but evenness did not differ.

In the case of this clone: As yet, its antigen is unknown. The read stops 3 residues short of the end of the CDR3; the missing end is completed from the germline J gene.

This CDR3 spans 15 amino acids. Germline V CDR1 and CDR2: SEHNR, FQNEAQ (reference sequence). The V end lost 2 bases, the J end lost 0 bases, and 10 bases lay between the germline ends. Profiling relied on immunoSEQ multiplex PCR, and the TCRdb table lists in-frame clones only, not all of them. This sample carries 36,000 or so clones, with roughly 4% going to the ten biggest clones. J is TRBJ1-2 and V is TRBV7-9, with unresolved D. The sequencing input was blood buffy coat. The clonotype was recovered from a woman aged 18-70 years with a cervical HPV16 infection that either progressed to CIN3+ or cleared (not recorded which). CDR3 bases read: TGTGCCAGCAGCTTACTCGTAGAAGCTAACTATGGC. Translating it yields CASSLLVEANYG. From start to end, the CDR3 is CASSLLVEANYGYTF.